This note documents a single T cell receptor (beta chain) sequence. Its antigen has not been determined. One base away lies a much larger clone, so this may be a sequencing read error. The same CDR3 arises from other DNA sequences in this sample as well. TCR CDR3 regions were amplified from genomic DNA by multiplex PCR using the deep immunoSEQ assay. Genomic DNA extracted from each cell subset was distributed evenly over all wells of several immunoSEQ 96-well plates, and each plate served as one replicate. For sorted subsets, 200 ng of genomic DNA, equivalent to about 30,000 T cell genomes, went into each replicate PCR. Purified libraries were measured with a Qubit 3.0 fluorometer, size-checked on a Bioanalyzer 2100, and measured again with the KAPA Library Quantification kit. Every immunoSEQ 96-well plate was sequenced on a separate single-read 150-cycle Illumina NextSeq 550 flow cell. As for the authors' bioinformatics: Because the immunoSEQ output included only junctional sequences and no quality scores, the filtering could not be the same as the filtering used for full-length reads. Sequences were annotated with PyIR, a Python wrapper for IgBLAST v1.9, and V/J genes and CDR3 were assigned using IMGT germline references. Reads with weak V/J assignments (E-value above 1e-6), missing CDR3, stop codons, out-of-frame junctions, or ambiguous translated residues were removed. V3J clonotypes were defined by identical inferred V gene, J gene, and CDR3 amino acid sequence. Percentage overlap between repertoires was calculated by dividing the number of shared unique clonotypes by the size of the smaller repertoire. Richness of each repertoire was evaluated using RTK rarefaction, the Chao1 estimator, and Recon v2.1 estimates of unobserved clonotypes. Generation probabilities for all TCRbeta clonotypes obtained by the gDNA method from four donors were computed using OLGA. Entries here come from immuneACCESS through TCRdb and include only in-frame sequences with V and J called. Some clones fail to appear in such tables; in the studies checked, an unresolved V gene covers under half of the shortfall, and the cause of the remainder is unknown. V, J and clone size reflect that table, while D and trimming were determined from the DNA. A total of about 1 million clones appear in this sample, 70% to 80% of them only once. The top ten hold about 1.5% of the sample.

The data originate from a study of shared clonotypes between healthy human individuals (TCRdb year 2020). About the full investigation: The cohort included three men and a couple of women between 18 and 49 years of age. Leukapheresis yielded between about 0.9 and 9 billion PBMCs per donor. For each donor, three plates each were used for CD4 naive and CD4 memory, two plates were used for CD8 naive, and one plate was used for CD8 memory. Blood TCR repertoires of about five healthy adults were deeply sequenced to estimate repertoire size and the extent of clonotype sharing between individuals. To increase sequencing depth and limit assay-specific biases, different laboratories used diverse techniques to prepare libraries and sequence TCR repertoires.

Overall study results and their limits: Compared with non-shared clonotypes, clonotypes shared by all four sorted-subset donors had higher generation probabilities. When several donors were compared, the shared fraction of clonotypes was around 5% for naive CD4, 3.5% to 4% for naive CD8, 2.3% for memory CD4, and around 0.4% for memory CD8. Pairwise subsampling indicated that sequencing depth was expected to affect the degree of clonotype sharing among donors. Estimated clonotype richness was generally larger for naive than for memory subsets. The genetic and exposure-history diversity represented was limited by the small number of donors. Even with the large sequencing depth, rarefaction of the sorted-subset datasets indicated that sequencing was incomplete. Sampling was restricted to blood, and TCR repertoires in tissues likely differ from the TCR repertoires found in blood.

The donors were healthy, HIV-negative adults with no recently reported acute infections or vaccinations. Only Caucasian adults living in Nashville, Tennessee, USA were represented among the donors. CD4+ T cells were enriched by magnetic negative selection, after which naive cells were positively selected on CD45RA and the negative fraction was taken as the memory subset. Blood was obtained by leukapheresis, after which PBMCs were separated by Ficoll-Histopaque density gradient centrifugation and cryopreserved in liquid nitrogen vapor phase. Analytical flow cytometry was used to check the purity and quantity of every magnetically sorted T cell population. Genomic DNA was isolated from every sorted fraction and measured by UV absorbance on a Nanodrop 2000c. CDR1 and CDR2 are read off the germline V gene as SGHDT and YYEEEE. There are 12 amino acids in the CDR3, from cysteine to phenylalanine inclusive. CDR3 DNA is the only sequence kept; it has 36 bases, read in frame from the first base. Trimming costs V 0 bases and J 4 bases, and their ends lie 4 bases apart.

This TCR was recovered from a man between 18 and 35 years old in good health. The specimen was memory CD4+ T cells sorted from blood. According to the study, the label for this sample's cell subset or site signals: CD45RA-negative fraction. The V gene is TRBV5-6 and the J gene is TRBJ1-2, with the D gene too uncertain to name. Here is the DNA: TGTGCCAGCAGCTTGGACGGCTATGGCTACACCTTC. It codes for CASSLDGYGYTF.